A selection of T cell receptor beta chains follows, all from one sample in a study of blood T cell repertoires in COVID-19. The data were produced by immunoSEQ multiplex PCR, yet TCRdb's version contains in-frame clones alone and is incomplete. The data hold about 150,000 clones, with 75% to 90% observed a single time. The sequenced material came from peripheral blood. These receptors were obtained from a man aged 55 to 70 with acute or convalescent COVID-19. Both conserved end residues are part of each CDR3. D genes are given only for firm matches. Not all rows give a size; the values are once, few, many and, for expanded clones, a class.

15	TRBV7-2	NA	TRBD2	TRBJ2-5	CASSLRSSGRETQYF	TGTGCCAGCAGCTTAAGGTCTAGCGGGAGAGAGACCCAGTACTTC
15	TRBV28	NA	NA	TRBJ2-5	CASSPKGLAKETQYF	TGTGCCAGCAGTCCAAAGGGACTCGCAAAAGAGACCCAGTACTTC
15	TRBV5-6	NA	NA	TRBJ2-3	CASTHPRTGADTQYF	TGTGCCAGCACCCATCCGAGGACCGGGGCAGATACGCAGTATTTT
17	TRBV27	NA	TRBD1	TRBJ1-6	CASSKEPGTGYNSPLHF	TGTGCCAGCAGTAAAGAGCCCGGGACAGGCTATAATTCACCCCTCCACTTT
13	TRBV5-6	NA	NA	TRBJ1-2	CASSLRGVYGYTF	TGTGCCAGCAGCTTGCGGGGTGTCTATGGCTACACCTTC
14	TRBV5-4	NA	NA	TRBJ1-2	CASSLESVLYGYTF	TGTGCCAGCAGCTTGGAGTCAGTCCTCTATGGCTACACCTTC
13	TRBV5-6	NA	NA	TRBJ2-1	CASSFSPYNEQFF	TGTGCCAGCAGCTTTAGCCCCTACAATGAGCAGTTCTTC
16	TRBV10-3	once	TRBD2	TRBJ2-3	CAISRGGPETTDTQYF	TGTGCCATCAGCCGGGGGGGACCCGAGACCACAGATACGCAGTATTTT
13	TRBV15	once	NA	TRBJ2-7	CATRGGKGYEQYF	TGTGCCACCAGGGGCGGGAAGGGGTACGAGCAGTACTTC
15	TRBV7-6	NA	NA	TRBJ2-5	CASSLESRSQETQYF	TGTGCCAGCAGCTTAGAATCCCGTAGCCAAGAGACCCAGTACTTC
15	TRBV5-1	NA	TRBD1	TRBJ2-1	CASTRLGQGFDEQFF	TGCGCCAGCACTCGCCTGGGACAGGGGTTTGATGAGCAGTTCTTC
18	TRBV3-1/TRBV3-2	NA	TRBD1	TRBJ1-5	CASSQDWGQGFRNQPQHF	TGTGCCAGCAGCCAAGATTGGGGACAGGGTTTCCGCAATCAGCCCCAGCATTTT
15	TRBV11-3	NA	TRBD1	TRBJ1-1	CASSPRTGRNTEAFF	TGTGCCAGCAGCCCACGGACAGGGCGGAACACTGAAGCTTTCTTT
12	TRBV29-1	once	TRBD1	TRBJ1-4	CSASGGNEKLFF	TGCAGCGCTTCAGGGGGCAATGAAAAACTGTTTTTT
13	TRBV18	NA	NA	TRBJ1-2	CASSPQGEGGYTF	TGTGCCAGCTCACCACAGGGGGAAGGTGGCTACACCTTC
14	TRBV27	NA	TRBD2	TRBJ2-7	CASSLIGRAYEQYF	TGTGCCAGCAGTTTAATAGGGAGGGCCTACGAGCAGTACTTC
15	TRBV28	NA	TRBD1	TRBJ1-1	CASSLTGQGGTEAFF	TGTGCCAGCAGTTTGACAGGACAGGGAGGAACTGAAGCTTTCTTT
13	TRBV25-1	NA	NA	TRBJ1-3	CASSGRVLNTIYF	TGTGCCAGCAGTGGCAGGGTTCTAAACACCATATATTTT
12	TRBV14	NA	NA	TRBJ1-4	CASSQDLEKLFF	TGTGCCAGCAGCCAAGACCTGGAAAAACTGTTTTTT
15	TRBV6-5	NA	NA	TRBJ2-7	CASSYTIADPYEQYF	TGTGCCAGCAGTTACACTATAGCGGATCCCTACGAGCAGTACTTC
13	TRBV29-1	NA	NA	TRBJ2-1	CSVARVPYNEQFF	TGCAGCGTTGCGCGGGTTCCCTACAATGAGCAGTTCTTC
17	TRBV29-1	NA	NA	TRBJ1-2	CSVASGFGTASNYGYTF	TGCAGCGTTGCCTCCGGATTTGGGACTGCCTCAAACTATGGCTACACCTTC
13	TRBV5-6	NA	NA	TRBJ2-7	CASSLDTSYEQYF	TGTGCCAGCAGTCTGGACACCTCCTACGAGCAGTACTTC